This T cell receptor beta chain stems from a study of control samples from healthy donors and cancer patients. The method was immunoSEQ multiplex PCR; TCRdb's version includes in-frame clones alone and lacks a portion of them. The data contain under 450,000 clones, around nine tenths of them singletons. Germline V gene lookup returns CDR1 MNHEY and CDR2 SMNVEV (reference sequence). The ends were cut back, 2 bases at V and 3 bases at J, with 8 bases in the middle. The CDR3 length is 14 residues. The chain joins TRBV27 to TRBJ2-1; D gene unclear. The TCR was taken from a man in his forties with head and neck cancer. Sequenced sample: PBMCs. DNA for the CDR3: TGTGCCAGCAGTTTACGGGCCCTCTACAATGAGCAGTTCTTC. Its translation: CASSLRALYNEQFF.